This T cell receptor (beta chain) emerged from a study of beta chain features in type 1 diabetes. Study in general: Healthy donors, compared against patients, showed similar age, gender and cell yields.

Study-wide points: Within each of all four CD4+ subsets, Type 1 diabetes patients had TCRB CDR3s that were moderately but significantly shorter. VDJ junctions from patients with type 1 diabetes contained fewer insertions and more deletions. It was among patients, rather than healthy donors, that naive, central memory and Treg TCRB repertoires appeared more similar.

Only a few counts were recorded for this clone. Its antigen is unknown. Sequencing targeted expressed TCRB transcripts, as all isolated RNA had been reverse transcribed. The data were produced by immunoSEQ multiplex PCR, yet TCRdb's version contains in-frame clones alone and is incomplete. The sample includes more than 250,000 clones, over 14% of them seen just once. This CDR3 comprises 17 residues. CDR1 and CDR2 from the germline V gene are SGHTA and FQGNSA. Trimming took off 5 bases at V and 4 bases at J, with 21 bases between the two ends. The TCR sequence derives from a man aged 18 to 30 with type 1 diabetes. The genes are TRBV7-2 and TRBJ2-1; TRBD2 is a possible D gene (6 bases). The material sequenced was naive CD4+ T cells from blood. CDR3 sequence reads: CASSRDSGGGSYNEQFF. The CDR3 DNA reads TGTGCCAGCAGCAGAGATAGTGGGGGAGGATCATACAATGAGCAGTTCTTC.